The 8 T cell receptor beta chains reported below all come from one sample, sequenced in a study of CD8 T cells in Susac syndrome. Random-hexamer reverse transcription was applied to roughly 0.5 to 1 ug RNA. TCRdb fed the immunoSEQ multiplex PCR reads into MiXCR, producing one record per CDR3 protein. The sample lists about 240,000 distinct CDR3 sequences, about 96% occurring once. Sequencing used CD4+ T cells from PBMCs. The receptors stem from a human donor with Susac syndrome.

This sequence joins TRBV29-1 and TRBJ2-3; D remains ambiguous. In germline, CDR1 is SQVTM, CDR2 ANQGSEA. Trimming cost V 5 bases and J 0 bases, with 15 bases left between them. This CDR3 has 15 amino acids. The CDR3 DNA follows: TGCAGCGTTACCCCCAGATGGGCTAGCACAGATACGCAGTATTTT. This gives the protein CSVTPRWASTDTQYF.

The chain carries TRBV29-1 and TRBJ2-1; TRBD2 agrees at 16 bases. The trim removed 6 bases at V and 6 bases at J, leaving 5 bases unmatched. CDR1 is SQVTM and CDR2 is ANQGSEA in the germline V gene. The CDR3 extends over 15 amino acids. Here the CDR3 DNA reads TGCAGCGTGGGACTAGCGGGAGGGTTTTCCAATGAGCAGTTCTTC. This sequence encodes CSVGLAGGFSNEQFF.

CDR3 DNA sequence: TGCGCCAGCAGCTTGACTAGTGGCGTGTCTGGGGCCAACGTCCTGACTTTC. Protein: CASSLTSGVSGANVLTF. V usage is TRBV5-1 and J usage is TRBJ2-6; D is perhaps TRBD2 (5 bases). The length of the CDR3 is 17 residues. Germline V gene lookup returns CDR1 SGHRS and CDR2 YFSETQ. The V end lost 1 base, the J end lost 1 base, and 12 bases lay between the germline ends. The full variable domain, in which reference TRBV5-1 and TRBJ2-6 provide the parts outside the CDR3, is KAGVTQTPRYLIKTRGQQVTLSCSPISGHRSVSWYQQTPGQGLQFLFEYFSETQRNKGNFPGRFSGRQFSNSRSEMNVSTLELGDSALYLCASSLTSGVSGANVLTFGAGSRLTVL.

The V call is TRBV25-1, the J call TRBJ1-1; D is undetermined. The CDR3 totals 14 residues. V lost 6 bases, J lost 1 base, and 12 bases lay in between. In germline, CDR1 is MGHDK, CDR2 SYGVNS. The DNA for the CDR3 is TGTGCCAGCAGCCAACTTGGAAGGAACACTGAAGCTTTCTTT. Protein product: CASSQLGRNTEAFF.

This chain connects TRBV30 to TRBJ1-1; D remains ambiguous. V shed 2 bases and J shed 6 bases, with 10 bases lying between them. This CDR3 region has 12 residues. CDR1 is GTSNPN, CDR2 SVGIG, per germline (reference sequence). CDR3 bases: TGTGCCTGGAGTAGTTGGGATCCTGAAGCTTTCTTT. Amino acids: CAWSSWDPEAFF.

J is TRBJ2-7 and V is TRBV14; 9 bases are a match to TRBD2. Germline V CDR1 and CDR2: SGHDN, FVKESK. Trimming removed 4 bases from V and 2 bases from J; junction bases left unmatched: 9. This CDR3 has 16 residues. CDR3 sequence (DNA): TGTGCCAGCAGCCGGACCCTGGGCGGGAGGGCCTACGAGCAGTACTTC. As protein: CASSRTLGGRAYEQYF.

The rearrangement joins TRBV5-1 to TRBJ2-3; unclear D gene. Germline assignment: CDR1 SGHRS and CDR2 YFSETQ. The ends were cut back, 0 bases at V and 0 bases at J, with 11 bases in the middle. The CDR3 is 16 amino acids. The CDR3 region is CASSLVRTPSTDTQYF. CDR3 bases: TGCGCCAGCAGCTTGGTAAGGACCCCAAGCACAGATACGCAGTATTTT.

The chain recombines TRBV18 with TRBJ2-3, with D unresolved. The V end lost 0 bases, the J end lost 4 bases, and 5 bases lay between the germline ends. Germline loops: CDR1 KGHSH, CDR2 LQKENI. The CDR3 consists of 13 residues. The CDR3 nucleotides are TGTGCCAGCTCACCACCTTCGTCAGATACGCAGTATTTT. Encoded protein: CASSPPSSDTQYF.